This passage covers 21 T cell receptor beta chains from one sample sequenced in a study of spatial heterogeneity in lung cancer. As for time point: blood at routine non-recurrence follow-up after resection. Each CDR3 protein gets one entry after TCRdb re-called the 5' RACE reads with MiXCR. The sample has about 120,000 distinct CDR3 sequences, 10% to 11% seen once. This specimen consisted of PBMCs, obtained at follow-up. Receptors originate from a female donor with early-stage non-small cell lung cancer.

This chain uses TRBV7-2 with TRBJ1-2, with D uncertain. Trimming took 4 bases from V and 6 from J, leaving 15 bases between them. The CDR3 runs to 14 residues. In germline, CDR1 is SGHTA, CDR2 FQGNSA. DNA of the CDR3: TGTGCCAGCAGCTCCGGTCAACCTAGGGATGGCTACACCTTC. It is translated as CASSSGQPRDGYTF.

This clonotype has only a few counts. The CDR3 sequence is CASSAGTSGELFSSYNEQFF. CDR3 DNA: TGTGCCAGCAGCGCAGGGACTAGCGGGGAATTGTTCAGCTCCTACAATGAGCAGTTCTTC. The chain joins TRBV9 to TRBJ2-1, with 13 bases that match TRBD2. Germline V CDR1 and CDR2: SGDLS, YYNGEE. Losses at the gene ends were 3 bases for V and 0 bases for J; bases not matched to a gene: 12. CDR3 size: 20 residues.

In its sample, this clonotype was seen many times. The J gene is TRBJ1-5, the V gene TRBV12-3 or TRBV12-4, with D tentatively TRBD1 (6 bases). This CDR3 contains 13 residues. Trimming stripped 7 bases from V and 5 bases from J, with 12 bases between. The CDR3 coding sequence is TGTGCCAGCAATCAACAGGGCCATCAGCCCCAGCATTTT. Its translation is CASNQQGHQPQHF.

The sample holds many counts of this clonotype. The V and J genes are TRBV5-6 and TRBJ1-1, with D hard to call. The V gene's germline CDR1 is SGHDT and CDR2 YYEEEE. Deletions cut 0 bases from V and 5 bases from J, with 11 bases between. This CDR3 has 14 residues. The CDR3 DNA reads as TGTGCCAGCAGCTTGGTGGGTATGTTGACTGAAGCTTTCTTT. Protein sequence: CASSLVGMLTEAFF.

This clonotype was recorded at least ten times. J is TRBJ2-5 and V is TRBV7-9; a weak D match, TRBD1 (5 bases). Germline V gene lookup returns CDR1 SEHNR and CDR2 FQNEAQ (reference sequence). The CDR3 sequence is 13 residues long. V lost 4 bases to trimming and J lost 2 bases, with 8 bases between them. The CDR3 sequence is CASSSTGQETQYF. For the CDR3, the DNA is TGTGCCAGCAGCTCTACAGGTCAAGAGACCCAGTACTTC.

By share, this clonotype counts as medium-sized. The chain combines TRBV6-4 with TRBJ2-2, with D unclear. The CDR3 has 14 residues. CDR1 and CDR2 (germline): MRHNA, SNTAGT. V was shortened by 0 bases and J by 2 bases, with 4 bases between the two germline ends. The CDR3 protein is CASSDSRNTGELFF. The CDR3 coding sequence is TGTGCCAGCAGTGACTCTCGAAACACCGGGGAGCTGTTTTTT.

This clonotype was detected ten times or more. This chain links TRBV11-2 with TRBJ2-4; 9 bases align to TRBD2. The CDR3 extends over 15 amino acids. CDR1 SGHAT and CDR2 FQNNGV come from the germline V gene. V shed 3 bases, J shed 7 bases, and the junction held 7 bases outside the gene matches. CDR3 DNA sequence: TGTGCCAGCAGCTTCTTGGCTAGCGGGAATAACATTCAGTACTTC. This translates into CASSFLASGNNIQYF.

The rearrangement links TRBV6-6 to TRBJ1-1; possible D gene TRBD1, 5 bases. Germline V CDR1 and CDR2: MNHNY, SVGAGI (reference sequence). V lost 2 bases and J lost 0, with 13 bases in between. The CDR3 is made up of 16 amino acids. The CDR3 is CASSYRMTVLNTEAFF. The CDR3 DNA reads TGTGCCAGCAGTTACCGAATGACAGTACTGAACACTGAAGCTTTCTTT.

A few counts support this clonotype. J is TRBJ2-7 and V is TRBV10-2; the D gene is possibly TRBD2 (5 bases). V was clipped by 6 bases and J by 4 bases, with 13 bases between them. Germline V gives CDR1 WSHSY, CDR2 SAAADI. There are 13 residues in the CDR3. The CDR3 bases are TGCGCCAGCAGCCAGAGGGCCGCGTACGAGCAGTACGTC. Translation: CASSQRAAYEQYV.

This clonotype was counted a few times. This chain's CDR3 is CASTSGGGSTDTQYF. CDR3 nucleotides: TGTGCCAGCACCTCAGGGGGGGGGAGCACAGATACGCAGTATTTT. The chain links TRBV28 to TRBJ2-3; D is perhaps TRBD1 or TRBD2 (7 bases each). The CDR3 extends over 15 amino acids. Germline V CDR1 and CDR2: MDHEN, SYDVKM. The ends were cut back, 7 bases at V and 0 bases at J, with 14 bases in the middle.

The chain employs TRBV7-2 and TRBJ1-2, with D possibly matching TRBD1 (6 bases). Trimming removed 3 bases at V and 6 bases at J, with 17 bases between. This CDR3 has 15 residues. Germline V CDR1 and CDR2: SGHTA, FQGNSA. The CDR3, as DNA: TGTGCCAGCAGCTTGGGGAGCAGGGGTGGACATGGCTACACCTTC. Translation gives CASSLGSRGGHGYTF.

This clonotype showed up many times. The V gene is TRBV7-9, the J gene TRBJ1-4; tentative D call: TRBD1 (5 bases). Trimming cost V 7 bases and J 4 bases, with 10 bases left between them. From germline, CDR1 is SEHNR and CDR2 FQNEAQ (reference sequence). CDR3 size: 13 residues. The CDR3 nucleotides read TGTGCCAGCAACCGGGACGGTAATGAAAAACTGTTTTTT. Its protein is CASNRDGNEKLFF.

This clonotype was seen only a few times. This chain links TRBV29-1 with TRBJ2-1; 9 nucleotides align to TRBD2. The CDR3 runs 13 residues. Trimming took 6 bases from V and 7 from J; bases not matched to a gene: 7. CDR1 and CDR2 (germline): SQVTM, ANQGSEA. The CDR3 DNA is TGCAGCGTGAAGGGACTAGCTGGGAATGAGCAGTTCTTC. Translated, it gives CSVKGLAGNEQFF.

This clonotype was seen ten or more times. This chain joins TRBV5-1 and TRBJ2-6, with 7 positions matching TRBD1. The CDR3 runs to 19 residues. The ends lost 1 base at V and 0 bases at J; junction bases unmatched: 10. Germline CDR1 SGHRS, CDR2 YFSETQ. The DNA for the CDR3 is TGCGCCAGCAGCTTGAGGTCAAGGGACAGCTACTCTGGGGCCAACGTCCTGACTTTC. This sequence encodes CASSLRSRDSYSGANVLTF.

This clonotype was observed at least ten times. V and J are TRBV11-1 and TRBJ1-2; D remains ambiguous. CDR1 and CDR2 from the germline V gene are SGHAT and FQDESV (reference sequence). V lost 3 bases, J lost 4 bases, and 15 bases lay in between. CDR3 length: 15 residues. CDR3 region: CASSFGPLSSYGYTF. The CDR3 DNA sequence: TGTGCCAGCAGCTTTGGACCCTTAAGCTCCTATGGCTACACCTTC.

This clonotype was seen a handful of times. The chain couples TRBV18 to TRBJ2-1; 10 nucleotides line up with TRBD2. Germline assignment: CDR1 KGHSH and CDR2 LQKENI. After removal of 5 bases from V and 6 bases from J, the junction contained 4 bases not matched to a gene. The CDR3 has 14 residues. In DNA, the CDR3 is TGTGCCAGCTCAGGGCTAGCGGGAGTCAATGAGCAGTTCTTC. It is translated as CASSGLAGVNEQFF.

This clonotype occurred once. The chain combines TRBV12-3 or TRBV12-4 with TRBJ1-4; D might be TRBD1 (5 bases). The CDR3 runs 15 residues. Trimming left V 6 bases short and J 11 bases short, with 22 bases between. The DNA of the CDR3 is TGTGCCAGCAGCTCCTCTGGGACCCAGAATCTCAAACTGTTTTTT. Protein product: CASSSSGTQNLKLFF.

The CDR3 is CASSVDSLAEAFF. CDR3 DNA: TGTGCCAGCAGCGTGGACAGTCTCGCTGAAGCTTTCTTT. The gene calls are TRBV6-2 or TRBV6-3 and TRBJ1-1; D perhaps matches TRBD1 (6 bases). The CDR3 runs to 13 residues. Germline V lookup: CDR1 MNHEY, CDR2 SVGEGT. Between the trimmed V and J ends, which lost 6 bases and 6 bases, there was a span of 14 bases.

Only a few counts were recorded for this clonotype. This chain connects TRBV19 to TRBJ1-1; D might be TRBD1 (5 bases). From germline, CDR1 is LNHDA and CDR2 SQIVND (reference sequence). The CDR3 covers 15 residues. V lost 7 bases, J lost 0 bases, and 15 bases lay in between. CDR3 coding DNA: TGTGCCAGTAATCCAGGGATCGGCATGAACACTGAAGCTTTCTTT. This codes for CASNPGIGMNTEAFF.

The chain uses TRBV9 and TRBJ1-3; D not resolved. The V end was cut by 0 bases, the J end by 0 bases, with 7 bases between. The CDR3 extends over 15 amino acids. Germline values: CDR1 SGDLS, CDR2 YYNGEE. Here the CDR3 DNA reads TGTGCCAGCAGCGTAGTTGGCAACTCTGGAAACACCATATATTTT. This sequence encodes CASSVVGNSGNTIYF.

Only a few counts were recorded for this clonotype. The CDR3 sequence: CASPWTNTQETQYF. The DNA for the CDR3 is TGTGCCAGCCCATGGACAAACACTCAAGAGACCCAGTACTTC. V and J are TRBV9 and TRBJ2-5; D might be TRBD1 (5 bases). Germline loops: CDR1 SGDLS, CDR2 YYNGEE. V shed 7 bases and J shed 2 bases, with 15 bases lying between them. The CDR3 extends over 14 amino acids.